Listed here are 2 T cell receptor beta chains from one sample, sequenced in a study of T cell responses to AZD1222 COVID-19 vaccine (dated by TCRdb to the early 2020s). The time point label on this specimen signifies: baseline before first vaccination. Library construction relied on the immunoSEQ multiplex PCR assay. TCRdb holds this immuneACCESS table with in-frame rearrangements only. Some clones are missing; in checked studies, unresolved V genes explain under half, and the rest has no known cause. The sample table contains 150,000 or so clones; only one count was recorded for over 75% of them. Together, the top ten hold roughly 7.3% of the sample. The material was peripheral blood, obtained on day 0 of AZD1222 vaccination. Receptor source: an adult in good health.

V gene TRBV5-6 combines with J gene TRBJ2-4; the D is unclear. Germline loops: CDR1 SGHDT, CDR2 YYEEEE. The CDR3 is made up of 12 amino acids. V gave up 0 bases and J gave up 6 bases, with 4 bases separating them. The CDR3 loop is CASSLGPNIQYF. CDR3 coding DNA: TGTGCCAGCAGCTTGGGGCCAAACATTCAGTACTTC.

The rearrangement uses TRBV12-3 or TRBV12-4 and TRBJ1-5; D not resolved. The CDR3 is 12 amino acids. Trimming cost V 6 bases and J 4 bases, with 7 bases left between them. In DNA form, the CDR3 reads TGTGCCAGCAGGCGACCTAATCAGCCCCAGCATTTT. This gives the protein CASRRPNQPQHF.